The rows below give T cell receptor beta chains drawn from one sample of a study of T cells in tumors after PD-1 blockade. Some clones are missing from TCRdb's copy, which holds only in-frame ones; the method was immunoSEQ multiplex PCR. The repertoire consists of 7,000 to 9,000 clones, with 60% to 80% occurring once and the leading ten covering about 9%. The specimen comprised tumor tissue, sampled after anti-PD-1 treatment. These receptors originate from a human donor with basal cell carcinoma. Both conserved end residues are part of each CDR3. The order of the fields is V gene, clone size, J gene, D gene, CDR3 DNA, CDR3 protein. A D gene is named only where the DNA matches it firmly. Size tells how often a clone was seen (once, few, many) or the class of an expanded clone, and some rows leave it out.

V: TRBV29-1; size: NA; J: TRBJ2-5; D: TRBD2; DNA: TGCAGCACCCAGCGGGGTCAAGAGACCCAGTACTTC; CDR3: CSTQRGQETQYF
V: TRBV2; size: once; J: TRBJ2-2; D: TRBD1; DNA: TGTGCCAGCAGGGGACAGGGGAGCAACACCGGGGAGCTGTTTTTT; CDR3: CASRGQGSNTGELFF
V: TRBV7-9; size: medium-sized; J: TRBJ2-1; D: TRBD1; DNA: TGTGCCAGCAGCCTACAGGGGAACAATGAGCAGTTCTTC; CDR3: CASSLQGNNEQFF
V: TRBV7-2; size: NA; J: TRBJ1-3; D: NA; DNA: TGTGCCAGCAGCATAGGGTTCTCTGGAAACACCATATATTTT; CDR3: CASSIGFSGNTIYF
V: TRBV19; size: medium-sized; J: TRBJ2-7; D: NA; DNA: TGTGCCAGTAGTTGGTCGCAGGGTAGGGGCTACGAGCAGTACTTC; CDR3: CASSWSQGRGYEQYF
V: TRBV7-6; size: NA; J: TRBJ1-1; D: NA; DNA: TGTGCCAGCAGCCCCCGCCGGAACACTGAAGCTTTCTTT; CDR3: CASSPRRNTEAFF
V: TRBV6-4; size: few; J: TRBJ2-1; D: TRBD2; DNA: TGTGCCAGCAGTCGGACTAGCGGGGGAAACAATGAGCAGTTCTTC; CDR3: CASSRTSGGNNEQFF
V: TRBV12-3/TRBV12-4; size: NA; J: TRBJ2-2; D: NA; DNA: TGTGCCAGCAGTTGCACAGGGATACGGGGAGCTGTTTTT; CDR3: CASSCTGIRGAVF
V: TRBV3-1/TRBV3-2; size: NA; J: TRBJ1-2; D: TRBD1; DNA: TGTGCCAGCAGCCAAGTCGCGATGGACAGGACCGATGGCTACACCTTC; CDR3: CASSQVAMDRTDGYTF
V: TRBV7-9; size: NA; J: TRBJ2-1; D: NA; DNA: TGTGCCAGCAGCGGAAACGGGGGTGAGCAGTTCTTC; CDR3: CASSGNGGEQFF
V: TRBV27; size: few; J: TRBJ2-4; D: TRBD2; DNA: TGTGCCAGCAGTACTGGACGACTAGCGGGGGAAAACATTCAGTACTTC; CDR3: CASSTGRLAGENIQYF
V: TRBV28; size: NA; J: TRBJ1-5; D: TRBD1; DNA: TGTGCCAGCAGGTTACAGGGACAGAATCAGCCCCAGCATTTT; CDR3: CASRLQGQNQPQHF
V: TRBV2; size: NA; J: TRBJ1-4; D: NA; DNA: TGTGCCTGCCGGTCGGGTTTTGGCGAAAAACTGTTTTTT; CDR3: CACRSGFGEKLFF